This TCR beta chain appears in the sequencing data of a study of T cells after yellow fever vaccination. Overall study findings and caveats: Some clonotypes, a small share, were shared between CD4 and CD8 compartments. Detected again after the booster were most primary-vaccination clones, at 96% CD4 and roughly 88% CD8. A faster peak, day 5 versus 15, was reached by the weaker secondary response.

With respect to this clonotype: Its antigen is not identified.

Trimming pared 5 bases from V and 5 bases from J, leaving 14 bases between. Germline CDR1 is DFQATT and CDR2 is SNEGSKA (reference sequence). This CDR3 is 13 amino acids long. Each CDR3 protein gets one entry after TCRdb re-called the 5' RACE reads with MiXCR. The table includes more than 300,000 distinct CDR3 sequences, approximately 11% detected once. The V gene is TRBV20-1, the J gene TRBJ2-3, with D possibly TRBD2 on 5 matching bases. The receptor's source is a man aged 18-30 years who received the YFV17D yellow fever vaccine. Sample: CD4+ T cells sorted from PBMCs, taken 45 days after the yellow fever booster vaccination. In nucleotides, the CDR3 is TGCAGTGCTCGATTCGACCGGGGAGATACGCAGTATTTT. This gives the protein CSARFDRGDTQYF.